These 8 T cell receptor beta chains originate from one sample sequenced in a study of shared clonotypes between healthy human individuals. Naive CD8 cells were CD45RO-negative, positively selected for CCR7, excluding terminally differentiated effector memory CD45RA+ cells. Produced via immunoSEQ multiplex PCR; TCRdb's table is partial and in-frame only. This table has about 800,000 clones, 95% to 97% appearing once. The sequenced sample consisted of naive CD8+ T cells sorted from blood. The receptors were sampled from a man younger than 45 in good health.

DNA for the CDR3: TGTGCCAGCCTTCTCGGGACAGGGCCCTACGAGCAGTACTTC. Translating it yields CASLLGTGPYEQYF. The chain couples TRBV7-8 to TRBJ2-7; 9 bases map to TRBD1. The germline CDR1 and CDR2 sequences are SGHVS and FQNEAQ. The CDR3 has 14 amino acids. Trimming cost V 8 bases and J 2 bases; bases outside gene matches: 7.

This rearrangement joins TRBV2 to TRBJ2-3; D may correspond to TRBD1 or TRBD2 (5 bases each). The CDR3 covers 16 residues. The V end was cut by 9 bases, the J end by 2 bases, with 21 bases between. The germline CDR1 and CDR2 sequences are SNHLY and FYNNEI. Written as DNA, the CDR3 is TGTGCCAGTCGGTTCAGAACCGGGACCCACACAGATACGCAGTATTTT. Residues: CASRFRTGTHTDTQYF.

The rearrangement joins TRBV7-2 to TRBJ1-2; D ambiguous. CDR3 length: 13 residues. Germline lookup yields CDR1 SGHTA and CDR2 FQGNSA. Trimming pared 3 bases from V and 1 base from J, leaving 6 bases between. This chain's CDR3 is CASSFGVNYGYTF. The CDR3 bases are TGTGCCAGCAGCTTTGGGGTTAACTATGGCTACACCTTC.

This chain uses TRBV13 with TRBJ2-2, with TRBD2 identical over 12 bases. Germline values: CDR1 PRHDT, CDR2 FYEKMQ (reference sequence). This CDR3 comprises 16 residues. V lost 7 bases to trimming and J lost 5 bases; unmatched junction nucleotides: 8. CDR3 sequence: CASTSGRAGRTGELFF. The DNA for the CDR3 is TGTGCCAGCACTAGCGGGAGGGCTGGTAGGACCGGGGAGCTGTTTTTT.

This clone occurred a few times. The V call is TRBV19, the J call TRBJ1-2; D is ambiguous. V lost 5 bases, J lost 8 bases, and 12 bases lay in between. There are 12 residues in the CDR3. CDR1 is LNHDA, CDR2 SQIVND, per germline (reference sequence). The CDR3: CASSPGVRGYTF. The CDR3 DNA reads TGTGCCAGTAGTCCCGGAGTTCGAGGCTACACCTTC.

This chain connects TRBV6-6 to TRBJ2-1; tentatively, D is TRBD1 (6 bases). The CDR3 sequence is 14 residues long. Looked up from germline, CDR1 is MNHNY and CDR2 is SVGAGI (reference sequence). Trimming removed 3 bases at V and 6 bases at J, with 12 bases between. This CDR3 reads CASSYSRGANEQFF. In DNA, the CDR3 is TGTGCCAGCAGTTATAGCAGGGGTGCCAATGAGCAGTTCTTC.

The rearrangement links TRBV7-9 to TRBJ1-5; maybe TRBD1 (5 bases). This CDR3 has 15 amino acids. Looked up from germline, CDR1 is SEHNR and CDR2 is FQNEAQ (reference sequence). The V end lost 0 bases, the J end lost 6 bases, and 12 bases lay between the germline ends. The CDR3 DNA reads TGTGCCAGCAGCTTAGCTGGGGGAGCCGGTCAGCCCCAGCATTTT. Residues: CASSLAGGAGQPQHF.

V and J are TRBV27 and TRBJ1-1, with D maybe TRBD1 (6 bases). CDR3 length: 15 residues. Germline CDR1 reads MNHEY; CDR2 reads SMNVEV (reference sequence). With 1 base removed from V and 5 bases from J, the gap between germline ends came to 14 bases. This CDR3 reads CASSLLQGRGTEAFF. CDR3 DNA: TGTGCCAGCAGTTTATTGCAGGGGAGGGGGACTGAAGCTTTCTTT.